This T cell receptor (beta chain) emerged from a study of regulatory T cells in long-lasting Graves disease. Study context: Over 5 years of antithyroid drugs with positive TSH receptor antibodies was taken to mean persistent Graves' disease.

CDR1 LGHNA and CDR2 YSLEER come from the germline V gene. The V and J ends lost 4 bases and 7 bases respectively, with 7 bases between them. This CDR3 is 12 amino acids long. Arm-PCR of CDR3 regions with iRepertoire HTBI primers generated TCR beta libraries. Each CDR3 protein is one row after TCRdb ran MiXCR on the multiplex PCR reads. The profile shows 300,000 to 400,000 distinct CDR3 sequences, about 20% of them singletons. This clonotype was seen a handful of times. Time point here: persistent/refractory GD, antithyroid drugs over 5 years with positive TRAb. After RNA was extracted from PBMCs, the TCR library was made from it.

The clonotype was recovered from a female donor with Graves disease. The rearrangement uses TRBV4-3 and TRBJ1-4; D not resolved. Specimen: peripheral blood mononuclear cells (PBMCs), collected when the disease was refractory, from a patient treated with antithyroid drugs. CDR3 residues: CASSPVGEKLFF. The CDR3 DNA is TGCGCCAGCAGCCCCGTGGGTGAAAAACTGTTTTTT.